This T cell receptor beta chain was observed in a study of patients and donors after allogeneic stem cell transplantation. TCRdb analysed the RT-PCR reads with MiXCR anew, one entry per CDR3 protein. The sample shows about 24,000 distinct CDR3 sequences, roughly two fifths of them seen only once. V shed 3 bases, J shed 4 bases, and the junction held 6 bases outside the gene matches. CDR1 and CDR2 from the germline V gene are KGHSH and LQKENI. The CDR3 is 15 amino acids. This TCR was recovered from a human donor who was either an allogeneic HSCT recipient or a stem cell or donor lymphocyte infusion donor (not recorded which). It is not recorded whose cells these are; they may come from a transplant donor. What was sequenced was blood, either unsorted or a sorted T cell fraction (not recorded which). The chain links TRBV18 to TRBJ1-2; 9 nucleotides line up with TRBD1. As DNA, the CDR3 is TGTGCCAGCTCACCTGAGACAGGGGGAGTCTATGGCTACACCTTC. Translating it yields CASSPETGGVYGYTF. Supplemented by reference TRBV18 and TRBJ1-2, the full variable domain reads NAGVMQNPRHLVRRRGQEARLRCSPMKGHSHVYWYRQLPEEGLKFMVYLQKENIIDESGMPKERFSAEFPKEGPSILRIQQVVRGDSAAYFCASSPETGGVYGYTFGSGTRLTVV.